Listed below are T cell receptor beta chains from one sample, sequenced in a study of shared clonotypes between healthy human individuals. Libraries were prepared by immunoSEQ multiplex PCR; TCRdb keeps only in-frame clonotypes and omits some of them. The data hold a few hundred thousand clones, with around three quarters observed a single time. Sequenced material: PBMCs. The receptors were sampled from a middle-aged woman in good health. Some clones in this sample may be carry-over from other donors' samples. The CDR3 runs from the conserved cysteine through the conserved F or W.

V gene | CDR3 protein
TRBV28 | CASSTGTANEKLFF
TRBV13 | CASSLGRLSGNTIYF
TRBV28 | CASRSTLYTF
TRBV4-1 | CASSLNQGLQGNQPQHF
TRBV9 | CASSGTGISNTGELFF
TRBV4-2 | CASSQEQAGWGKEQYF
TRBV28 | CASSLSGGEQYF
TRBV7-3 | CASSPGEHNEQFF
TRBV29-1 | CSVEESGGGELFF
TRBV5-1 | CASSEPSQGAGGYTF
TRBV28 | CASSLLGKDPYEQYF
TRBV4-2 | CASSQGGLADTQYF
TRBV7-9 | CASSSFGDTGELFF
TRBV10-3 | CARHQATSGRIWQYF
TRBV11-1 | CASSLDRAQANTGELFF
TRBV19 | CASSPDTSGNTIYF
TRBV10-3 | CATQLKTGVINEQFF
TRBV28 | CASSFRSFDWGYTF
TRBV15 | CATSPAALAGGSPIEVETQYF
TRBV9 | CASSGSSGIIDTQYF
TRBV7-8 | CASSNFARFSTDTQYF
TRBV7-3 | CASSPGTGGREAFF
TRBV5-6 | CASSFGGAPETQYF
TRBV19 | CASSIWQSNEKLFF
TRBV19 | CASSISGSSYNEQFF
TRBV7-2 | CASSLSPLGVDFLREQYF
TRBV5-3 | CARSLDWGRADWNEQYF
TRBV15 | CATSERTSGINEQFF
TRBV6-1 | CASSDRIQESQYF
TRBV7-2 | CASSMTSGGAYEQYF
TRBV9 | CASSVGQGNEKLFF
TRBV5-1 | CASAEGHPGYVSGEQYF
TRBV5-6 | CASSLGARSSYEQYF
TRBV6-5 | CASSYLGGNQPQHF
TRBV11-2 | CASSLERDRFYEQYF
TRBV6-6 | CASSYSWTGGYEQYF
TRBV2 | CASNELAGLNYNEQFF
TRBV6-1 | CASSEHRTRTSGRIETQYF
TRBV7-2 | CASSSRGLAEETQYF
TRBV4-1 | CASSRTLVISYEQYF
TRBV6-5 | CASRRQRNTEAFF
TRBV7-9 | CASSLEGRAFF
TRBV14 | CASSQVRAGMTGNEQFF
TRBV6-6 | CASTPSALAVQETQYF
TRBV7-6 | CASSLTSNEQFF
TRBV5-4 | CASSFGQREKKGEQYF
TRBV6-6 | CASSYRGDQETQYF
TRBV19 | CASTRYSGTDTQYF
TRBV10-3 | CATSPGQGILGDTEAFF
TRBV27 | CASTTRQASSYNEQFF
TRBV10-1 | CASRGLAGTRSSYEQYF
TRBV9 | CASSVRPVGDTEAFF
TRBV5-1 | CASSYGQGNYGYTF